The 25 T cell receptor beta chains below come from one sample, sequenced in a study of post-analysis software for immune sequencing data. Study-wide results and caveats: Elevated frequency relative to controls characterized several TRBV segments in patients, TRBV5-6, TRBV5-1 and TRBV20-1 among them.

The antigens for these receptors are not known. TCR beta cDNA libraries had unique molecular identifiers. MiXCR, applied by TCRdb to the PCR reads, yields one record per CDR3 protein. This repertoire shows 750,000 to 950,000 distinct CDR3 sequences, roughly 50% found once; its top ten account for just under 5%. Sequencing used blood. The receptors come from a girl aged 10 to 17 with multiple sclerosis.

The chain links TRBV20-1 to TRBJ2-7; 7 nucleotides align to TRBD2. CDR3 length: 13 residues. Losses at the gene ends were 5 bases for V and 6 bases for J; bases not matched to a gene: 10. Germline CDR1 is DFQATT and CDR2 is SNEGSKA (reference sequence). The CDR3 is CSAPTGGVGEQYF. The CDR3 DNA sequence: TGCAGTGCTCCCACGGGGGGAGTGGGCGAGCAGTACTTC.

In its sample, this clonotype was seen a few times. The chain joins TRBV9 to TRBJ2-1, with 8 bases aligning to TRBD2. This CDR3 contains 15 residues. Germline trimming cut 4 bases from V and 6 bases from J; bases unmatched to any gene: 9. CDR1 SGDLS and CDR2 YYNGEE come from the germline V gene. The CDR3 sequence is CASSRGTSSVNEQFF. The DNA of the CDR3 is TGTGCCAGCAGCAGAGGGACTAGTTCGGTCAATGAGCAGTTCTTC.

The chain recombines TRBV5-1 with TRBJ2-2, with unresolved D. Germline lookup yields CDR1 SGHRS and CDR2 YFSETQ. The CDR3 loop spans 16 amino acids. V dropped 0 bases and J dropped 0 bases, with 9 bases sitting between them. The CDR3 bases are TGCGCCAGCAGCTTGGGCTGGACCCCGAACACCGGGGAGCTGTTTTTT. Translation gives CASSLGWTPNTGELFF.

The CDR3 nucleotides are TGCAGCGTTGAAGGGGACATAGGCTACGAGCAGTACTTC. Amino acid sequence: CSVEGDIGYEQYF. V is TRBV29-1 and J is TRBJ2-7; D possibly corresponds to TRBD1 (6 bases). The CDR3 has 13 amino acids. Germline V gene lookup returns CDR1 SQVTM and CDR2 ANQGSEA. V was trimmed by 1 base and J by 3 bases, leaving 10 bases between them.

The chain employs TRBV6-2 or TRBV6-3 and TRBJ1-5; 8 positions match TRBD1. This CDR3 is 14 amino acids long. J lost 0 bases, V lost 5 bases, and 0 bases had no gene match. Germline loops: CDR1 MNHEY, CDR2 SVGEGT. CDR3 amino acids: CASSQGASNQPQHF. The CDR3 nucleotides read TGTGCCAGCAGTCAGGGGGCTAGCAATCAGCCCCAGCATTTT.

The chain joins TRBV12-3 or TRBV12-4 to TRBJ2-3, with D perhaps TRBD2 (6 bases). The CDR3 extends over 15 amino acids. Deletions cut 1 base from V and 8 bases from J, with 16 bases between. CDR3 in DNA: TGTGCCAGCAGTTTAGAGACAGTGGGAGGCGTTACGCAGTATTTT. Residues: CASSLETVGGVTQYF.

This chain connects TRBV6-2 or TRBV6-3 to TRBJ2-3; 11 nucleotides match TRBD2. Losses at the gene ends were 6 bases for V and 2 bases for J; bases not matched to a gene: 7. In germline, CDR1 is MNHEY, CDR2 SVGEGT. The CDR3 extends over 16 amino acids. CDR3 sequence: CASRNEGLAVTDTQYF. The CDR3 DNA sequence: TGTGCCAGCAGAAACGAGGGACTAGCGGTCACAGATACGCAGTATTTT.

The chain joins TRBV14 to TRBJ2-4; 8 bases are shared with TRBD2. The J call may be in error: the DNA end matches TRBJ2-5 better. Germline V gives CDR1 SGHDN, CDR2 FVKESK. The CDR3 sequence is 15 residues long. CDR3 sequence: CASSLRGGPRETQYF. In DNA form, the CDR3 reads TGTGCCAGCAGCCTACGGGGGGGGCCACGGGAGACCCAGTACTTC.

CDR3 sequence reads: CSLYRPHRTEAFF. CDR3 coding DNA: TGCAGCCTTTATCGGCCACATCGGACTGAAGCTTTCTTT. The chain couples TRBV29-1 to TRBJ1-1; D remains unclear. CDR3 length: 13 amino acids. The V gene lost 8 bases and the J gene lost 5 bases, with 18 bases spanning the gap. The germline gives CDR1 SQVTM, CDR2 ANQGSEA.

This clonotype was observed once. The chain combines TRBV20-1 with TRBJ1-6; 10 bases fit TRBD1. This CDR3 contains 20 residues. From germline, CDR1 is DFQATT and CDR2 SNEGSKA (reference sequence). The J segment lost 1 base and the V segment lost 3 bases, leaving 15 bases of the junction unmatched. This CDR3 is CSASPGDRGHEWSYNSPLHF. In DNA, the CDR3 is TGCAGTGCTAGCCCCGGGGACAGGGGACATGAATGGTCCTATAATTCACCCCTCCACTTT.

This clonotype was counted only a few times. This may be a read error: a much more frequent sequence differs by one nucleotide. The chain carries TRBV24-1 and TRBJ2-1; 8 nucleotides agree with TRBD2. The CDR3 contains 14 residues. Per the germline V gene, CDR1 is KGHDR and CDR2 is SFDVKD. CDR3 region: CATSGRGSYNVQFF. The CDR3 DNA is TGTGCCACCAGCGGGAGGGGTTCCTACAATGTGCAGTTCTTC.

V and J are TRBV7-9 and TRBJ2-5; tentative D call: TRBD2 (6 bases). The CDR3 extends over 15 amino acids. Germline assignment: CDR1 SEHNR and CDR2 FQNEAQ (reference sequence). Trimming left V 1 base short and J 11 bases short, with 20 bases between. The CDR3 nucleotides are TGTGCCAGCAGCTTAGGCCAGGGAGGACTGTTGGAGCAGTACTTC. It encodes CASSLGQGGLLEQYF.

This clonotype was seen only a few times. V and J are TRBV6-5 and TRBJ2-1, with 8 bases aligning to TRBD2. The ends lost 1 base at V and 7 bases at J; junction bases unmatched: 9. The CDR3 has 16 amino acids. Germline assignment: CDR1 MNHEY and CDR2 SVGAGI. DNA for the CDR3: TGTGCCAGCAGTTACTTCTGGCGGGAGGATCCAAATGAGCAGTTCTTC. This encodes CASSYFWREDPNEQFF.

This CDR3 reads CSAEGLGDEQFF. CDR3 nucleotides: TGCAGTGCAGAGGGATTGGGCGATGAGCAGTTCTTC. V usage is TRBV20-1 and J usage is TRBJ2-1, with TRBD2 as a possible D gene (5 bases). The length of the CDR3 is 12 residues. Per germline, CDR1 DFQATT and CDR2 SNEGSKA (reference sequence). Trimming stripped 6 bases from V and 8 bases from J, with 14 bases between.

The V gene is TRBV28, the J gene TRBJ2-1; the D call may be TRBD1 or TRBD2 (5 bases each). Germline assignment: CDR1 MDHEN and CDR2 SYDVKM. This CDR3 is 17 amino acids long. V lost 3 bases and J lost 2, with 17 bases in between. The CDR3 is CASSFFFGTETYNEQFF. The CDR3 nucleotides are TGTGCCAGCAGTTTTTTCTTCGGGACGGAAACCTACAATGAGCAGTTCTTC.

The chain uses TRBV7-2 and TRBJ2-1, with D possibly matching TRBD2 (6 bases). The J call may be faulty, since TRBJ2-7 better matches the DNA end. Germline CDR1 and CDR2: SGHTA and FQGNSA. The CDR3 is made up of 14 amino acids. CDR3 amino acids: CASSLASGHLEQYF. The CDR3 DNA is TGTGCCAGCAGCTTAGCTAGCGGCCATCTGGAGCAGTACTTC.

The chain recombines TRBV24-1 with TRBJ2-3, with TRBD1 matching over 10 bases. This CDR3 has 15 amino acids. Germline V gene sequence: CDR1 KGHDR, CDR2 SFDVKD. J lost 7 bases, V lost 10 bases, and 13 bases had no gene match. In DNA, the CDR3 is TGTGCCACGAGCCCGGACAGGGGGTTTTGGAATACGCAGTATTTT. It translates to CATSPDRGFWNTQYF.

V gene TRBV27 combines with J gene TRBJ1-4, with D tentatively TRBD1 (6 bases). Deletions cut 5 bases from V and 6 bases from J, with 10 bases between. Germline V gene lookup returns CDR1 MNHEY and CDR2 SMNVEV (reference sequence). The CDR3 extends over 13 amino acids. The CDR3 bases are TGTGCCAGCAGTACGCGGACAGATGAAAAACTGTTTTTT. Translation: CASSTRTDEKLFF. Together with reference TRBV27 and TRBJ1-4, the CDR3 gives the full variable domain: EAQVTQNPRYLITVTGKKLTVTCSQNMNHEYMSWYRQDPGLGLRQIYYSMNVEVTDKGDVPEGYKVSRKEKRNFPLILESPSPNQTSLYFCASSTRTDEKLFFGSGTQLSVL.

This clonotype has a single count. This chain joins TRBV11-2 and TRBJ2-3, with no clear D. The V end was cut by 3 bases, the J end by 0 bases, with 10 bases between. The CDR3 covers 15 residues. Germline V gene sequence: CDR1 SGHAT, CDR2 FQNNGV. In DNA form, the CDR3 reads TGTGCCAGCAGCTTCATAGCTTCAAGCACAGATACGCAGTATTTT. It encodes CASSFIASSTDTQYF.

The V gene is TRBV29-1, the J gene TRBJ2-1; 16 bases fit TRBD2. Germline loops: CDR1 SQVTM, CDR2 ANQGSEA. With V trimmed by 5 bases and J by 0 bases, 7 bases remained unmatched. There are 18 residues in the CDR3. CDR3 sequence: CSVLGLAGGDSSYNEQFF. CDR3 nucleotides: TGCAGCGTTTTGGGACTAGCGGGAGGGGACAGCTCCTACAATGAGCAGTTCTTC.

About this clonotype: Sequence at one end of the junction differs from germline and may be a read error. CDR3 sequence reads: CASRPGGGSTDTEYF. As DNA, the CDR3 is TGTGCCAGCAGACCAGGGGGCGGTAGCACAGATACGGAGTATTTT. J is TRBJ2-3 and V is TRBV12-3 or TRBV12-4; 8 nucleotides agree with TRBD1. This CDR3 spans 15 amino acids.

In its sample, this clonotype was seen a few times. The chain employs TRBV28 and TRBJ2-7, with D possibly TRBD1 on 6 matching bases. Trimming pared 3 bases from V and 3 bases from J, leaving 9 bases between. The CDR3 loop spans 13 amino acids. Germline loops: CDR1 MDHEN, CDR2 SYDVKM. The CDR3 reads CASSFGRGYEQYF. Written as DNA, the CDR3 is TGTGCCAGCAGTTTTGGCAGGGGCTACGAGCAGTACTTC.

The rearrangement links TRBV12-3 or TRBV12-4 to TRBJ2-4; possible D gene TRBD1, 5 bases. The CDR3 has 15 amino acids. Between the trimmed V and J ends, which lost 6 bases and 0 bases, there was a span of 12 bases. As DNA, the CDR3 is TGTGCCAGCAGGCAGACAGAGCTAGCCAAAAACATTCAGTACTTC. Amino acids: CASRQTELAKNIQYF.

J is TRBJ2-6 and V is TRBV7-6, with 9 positions matching TRBD1. V lost 5 bases to trimming and J lost 2 bases; unmatched junction nucleotides: 10. The germline CDR1 and CDR2 sequences are SGHVS and FNYEAQ. This CDR3 is built from 18 residues. Written as DNA, the CDR3 is TGTGCCAGCAGCCCTCGGACAGGGGCAGGTCCTGGGGCCAACGTCCTGACTTTC. It specifies CASSPRTGAGPGANVLTF.

The chain recombines TRBV6-1 with TRBJ1-1; D is possibly TRBD1 (5 bases). V was clipped by 5 bases and J by 4 bases, with 14 bases between them. CDR1 MNHNS and CDR2 SASEGT come from the germline V gene. The CDR3 contains 14 residues. Written as DNA, the CDR3 is TGTGCCAGCAGTCCCCCCGGGGGAGTCACTGAAGCTTTCTTT. This codes for CASSPPGGVTEAFF.